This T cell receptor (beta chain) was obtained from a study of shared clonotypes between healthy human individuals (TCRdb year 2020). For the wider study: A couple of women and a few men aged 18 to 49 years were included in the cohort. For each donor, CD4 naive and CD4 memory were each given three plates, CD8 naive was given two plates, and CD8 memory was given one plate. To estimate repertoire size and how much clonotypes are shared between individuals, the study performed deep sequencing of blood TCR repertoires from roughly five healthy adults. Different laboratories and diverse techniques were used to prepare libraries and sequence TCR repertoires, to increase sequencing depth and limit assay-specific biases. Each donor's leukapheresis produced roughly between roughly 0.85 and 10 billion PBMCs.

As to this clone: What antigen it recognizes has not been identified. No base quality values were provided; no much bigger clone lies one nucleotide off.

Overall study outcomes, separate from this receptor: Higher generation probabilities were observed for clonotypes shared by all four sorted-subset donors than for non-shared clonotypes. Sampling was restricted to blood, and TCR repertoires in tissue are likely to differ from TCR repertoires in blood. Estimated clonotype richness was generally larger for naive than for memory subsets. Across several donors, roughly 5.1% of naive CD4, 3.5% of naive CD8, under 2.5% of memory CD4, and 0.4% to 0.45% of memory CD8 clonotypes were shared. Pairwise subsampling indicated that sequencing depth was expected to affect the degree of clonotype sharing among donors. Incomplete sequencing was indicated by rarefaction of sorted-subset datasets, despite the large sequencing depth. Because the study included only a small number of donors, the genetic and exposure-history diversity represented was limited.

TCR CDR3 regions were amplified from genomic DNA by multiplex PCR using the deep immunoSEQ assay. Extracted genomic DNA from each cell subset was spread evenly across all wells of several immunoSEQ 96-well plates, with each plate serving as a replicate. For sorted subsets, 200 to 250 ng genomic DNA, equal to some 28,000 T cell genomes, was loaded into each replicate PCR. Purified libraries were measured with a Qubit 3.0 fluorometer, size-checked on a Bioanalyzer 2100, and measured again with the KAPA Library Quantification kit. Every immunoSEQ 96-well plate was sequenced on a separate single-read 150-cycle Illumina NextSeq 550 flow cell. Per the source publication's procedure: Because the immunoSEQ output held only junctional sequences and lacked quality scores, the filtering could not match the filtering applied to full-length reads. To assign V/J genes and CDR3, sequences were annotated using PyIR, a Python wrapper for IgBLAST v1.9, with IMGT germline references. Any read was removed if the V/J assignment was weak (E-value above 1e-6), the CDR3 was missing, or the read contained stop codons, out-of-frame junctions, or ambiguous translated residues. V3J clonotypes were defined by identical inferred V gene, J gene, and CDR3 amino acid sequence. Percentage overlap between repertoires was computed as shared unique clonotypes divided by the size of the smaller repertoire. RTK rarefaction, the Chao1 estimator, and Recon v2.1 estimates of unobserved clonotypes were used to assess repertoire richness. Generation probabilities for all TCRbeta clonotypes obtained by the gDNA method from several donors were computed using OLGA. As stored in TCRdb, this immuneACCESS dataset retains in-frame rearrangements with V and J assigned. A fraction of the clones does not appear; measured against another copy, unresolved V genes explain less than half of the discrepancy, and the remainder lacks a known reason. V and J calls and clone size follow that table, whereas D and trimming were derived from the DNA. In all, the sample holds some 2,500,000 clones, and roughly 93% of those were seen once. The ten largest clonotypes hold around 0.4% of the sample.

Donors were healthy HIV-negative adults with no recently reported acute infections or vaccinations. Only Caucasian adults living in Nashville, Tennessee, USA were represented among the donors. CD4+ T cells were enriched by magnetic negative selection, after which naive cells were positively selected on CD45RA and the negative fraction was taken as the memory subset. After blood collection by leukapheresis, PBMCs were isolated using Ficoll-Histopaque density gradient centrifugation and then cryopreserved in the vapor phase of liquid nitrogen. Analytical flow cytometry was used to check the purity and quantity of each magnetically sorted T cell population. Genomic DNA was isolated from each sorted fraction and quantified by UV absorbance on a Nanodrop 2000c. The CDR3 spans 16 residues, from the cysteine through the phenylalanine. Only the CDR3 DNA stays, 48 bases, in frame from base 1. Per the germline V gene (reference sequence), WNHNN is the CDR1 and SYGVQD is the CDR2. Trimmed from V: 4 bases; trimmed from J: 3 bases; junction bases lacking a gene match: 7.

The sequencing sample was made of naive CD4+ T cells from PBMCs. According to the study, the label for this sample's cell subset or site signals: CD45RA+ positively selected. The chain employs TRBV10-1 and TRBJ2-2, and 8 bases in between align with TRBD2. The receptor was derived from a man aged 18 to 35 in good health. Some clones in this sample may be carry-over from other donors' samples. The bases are TGCGCCAGCAGTGCGTCCGGGACTAGACACACCGGGGAGCTGTTTTTT. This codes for CASSASGTRHTGELFF.